This TCR beta chain was identified in a study of regulatory T cells in long-lasting Graves disease. For the study at large: Patients met the persistent Graves' disease definition after over 5 years of antithyroid drugs with positive TSH receptor antibodies.

V lost 7 bases and J lost 2; bases outside the gene matches: 11. CDR1 SQVTM and CDR2 ANQGSEA come from the germline V gene. The CDR3 consists of 14 residues. As for time point: persistent/refractory GD, antithyroid drugs over 5 years with positive TRAb. RNA isolated from PBMCs was used to make the TCR library. Tubes containing EDTA received 7 to 10 milliliters of drawn peripheral blood. Arm-PCR of CDR3 regions and iRepertoire HTBI primers were the basis on which TCR beta libraries were built. Each CDR3 protein is one row after TCRdb ran MiXCR on the multiplex PCR reads. The sample lists some 430,000 distinct CDR3 sequences, under 25% occurring once.

The material was peripheral blood mononuclear cells (PBMCs), obtained when the disease was refractory, from a patient treated with antithyroid drugs. This sequence was found in a female donor with Graves disease. The chain joins TRBV29-1 to TRBJ2-7, with 7 bases identical to TRBD1. The CDR3 sequence: CSADTTQGAYEQYF. CDR3 bases: TGCAGCGCCGACACCACCCAGGGGGCCTACGAGCAGTACTTC.